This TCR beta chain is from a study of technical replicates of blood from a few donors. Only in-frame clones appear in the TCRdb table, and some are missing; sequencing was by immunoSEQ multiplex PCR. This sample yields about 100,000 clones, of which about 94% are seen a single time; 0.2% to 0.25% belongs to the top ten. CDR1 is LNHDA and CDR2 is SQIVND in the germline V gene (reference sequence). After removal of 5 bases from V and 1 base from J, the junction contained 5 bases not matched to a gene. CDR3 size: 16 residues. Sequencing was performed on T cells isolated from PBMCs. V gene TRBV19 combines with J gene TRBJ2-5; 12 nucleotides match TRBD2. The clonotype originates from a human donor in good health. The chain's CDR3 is CASSGGLAGTQETQYF. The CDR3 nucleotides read TGTGCCAGTAGTGGAGGACTAGCGGGGACCCAAGAGACCCAGTACTTC.